The 27 T cell receptor beta chains in this list originate from one sample, sequenced in a study of blood T cells in healthy people across ages. Next came a second PCR, run for 7 to 11 cycles, which used a sample-barcoded 5' primer along with a J-beta primer mix. From the 5' RACE reads, TCRdb called clonotypes with MiXCR, one entry per CDR3 protein. Among roughly 680,000 distinct CDR3 sequences, roughly half were seen once, and the ten largest hold 13%. The sample consisted of blood. These receptors originate from a woman of 80 years or more in good health.

This clonotype was detected only a few times. V is TRBV4-2 and J is TRBJ1-2; TRBD1 might be the D (6 bases). Germline lookup yields CDR1 LGHNA and CDR2 YNFKEQ. The CDR3 contains 15 residues. V was pared by 0 bases and J by 7 bases, with 15 bases between. The CDR3 is CASSQETGGLGGYTF. The CDR3 region has the DNA TGTGCCAGCAGCCAAGAGACAGGTGGTCTTGGTGGCTACACCTTC.

The J gene is TRBJ2-7, the V gene TRBV10-3; TRBD1 aligns across 8 bases. The junction had 4 bases not matched to a gene; V was cut back by 6 bases and J by 6 bases. The CDR3 covers 12 residues. Looked up from germline, CDR1 is ENHRY and CDR2 is SYGVKD. CDR3 amino acids: CAISRTGCEQYF. The CDR3 nucleotides read TGTGCCATCAGCCGGACAGGGTGCGAGCAGTACTTC.

This clonotype was seen repeatedly, ten times or more. This chain joins TRBV27 and TRBJ2-7; D is undetermined. V lost 9 bases to trimming and J lost 0 bases, with 9 bases between them. Germline lookup yields CDR1 MNHEY and CDR2 SMNVEV (reference sequence). The CDR3 extends over 12 amino acids. The CDR3 DNA is TGTGCCAGTGACTCAAGCTCCTACGAGCAGTACTTC. As protein: CASDSSSYEQYF.

This chain uses TRBV29-1 with TRBJ2-1, with TRBD2 matching 8 bases. Germline V gives CDR1 SQVTM, CDR2 ANQGSEA. The ends lost 0 bases at V and 8 bases at J; junction bases unmatched: 12. CDR3 length equals 16 residues. Here the CDR3 reads CSVEDRAAGVSDEQFF. As DNA, the CDR3 is TGCAGCGTTGAAGATCGGGCAGCGGGGGTTTCTGATGAGCAGTTCTTC.

This chain uses TRBV20-1 with TRBJ1-2; tentative D call: TRBD1 (6 bases). V lost 3 bases and J 8 bases, leaving 13 bases between the germline ends. There are 12 residues in the CDR3. Germline CDR1 DFQATT, CDR2 SNEGSKA (reference sequence). The CDR3 sequence is CSASFGGGGYTF. In nucleotides, the CDR3 is TGCAGTGCTAGTTTCGGGGGGGGCGGCTACACCTTC.

Note on this clonotype: This may come from a read error, since a much larger clone is one base off. The chain recombines TRBV20-1 with TRBJ2-5; D is possibly TRBD2 (6 bases). The J call could be wrong; TRBJ2-7 is a better fit for the DNA end. Germline V gene sequence: CDR1 DFQATT, CDR2 SNEGSKA (reference sequence). The CDR3 totals 11 residues. CDR3 sequence: CSGGGAYEQYF. The CDR3 coding sequence is TGCAGTGGGGGCGGGGCCTACGAGCAGTACTTC.

As concerns this clonotype: One end of the junction fails to match germline, which may point to a read error. CDR3: CAVSVNSGGTDNEQFF. As DNA, the CDR3 is TGTGCCGTCAGTGTGAACAGCGGGGGCACTGACAATGAGCAGTTCTTC. The V call is TRBV10-3, the J call TRBJ2-1, with TRBD2 matching 8 bases. This CDR3 contains 16 residues. Germline V CDR1 and CDR2: ENHRY, SYGVKD.

A word on this clonotype: With a much larger clone just one base away, this may be a read error. The CDR3 protein is CASSWGDYGYTF. The CDR3 DNA sequence: TGCGCCAGCAGCTGGGGGGACTATGGCTACACCTTC. The rearrangement uses TRBV5-1 and TRBJ1-2, with D perhaps matching TRBD1 (5 bases). This CDR3 comprises 12 residues. Germline V CDR1 and CDR2: SGHRS, YFSETQ. Trimming stripped 3 bases from V and 3 bases from J, with 6 bases between.

This sequence joins TRBV27 and TRBJ2-3; TRBD1 agrees at 7 bases. Germline assignment: CDR1 MNHEY and CDR2 SMNVEV (reference sequence). The J segment lost 2 bases and the V segment lost 6 bases, leaving 2 bases of the junction unmatched. This CDR3 has 13 amino acids. CDR3 bases: TGTGCCAGCAGGGACAGGACCACAGATACGCAGTATTTT. It is translated as CASRDRTTDTQYF.

The gene calls are TRBV5-1 and TRBJ1-2; 7 bases align to TRBD1. Germline values: CDR1 SGHRS, CDR2 YFSETQ. Germline trimming cut 4 bases from V and 7 bases from J; bases unmatched to any gene: 7. This CDR3 contains 13 residues. The CDR3 sequence is CASSGTGAPGYTF. CDR3 DNA: TGCGCCAGCAGCGGAACAGGGGCCCCTGGCTACACCTTC.

V is TRBV19 and J is TRBJ2-1; 10 bases match TRBD1. Per germline, CDR1 LNHDA and CDR2 SQIVND (reference sequence). There are 18 residues in the CDR3. V lost 3 bases, J lost 7 bases, and 15 bases stayed unmatched. CDR3 region: CASSIATGGPWGENEQFF. As DNA, the CDR3 is TGTGCCAGTAGTATCGCGACAGGGGGCCCCTGGGGAGAAAATGAGCAGTTCTTC.

This clonotype was detected only a few times. V usage is TRBV20-1 and J usage is TRBJ1-2; D is possibly TRBD1 (5 bases). Deletions cut 5 bases from V and 8 bases from J, with 15 bases between. Germline CDR1 DFQATT, CDR2 SNEGSKA (reference sequence). The CDR3 covers 12 residues. CDR3 sequence reads: CSAVPGTGGYTF. The DNA of the CDR3 is TGCAGTGCTGTACCCGGGACTGGGGGCTACACCTTC.

The CDR3 sequence: CASSLVAGGAVDTQYF. Written as DNA, the CDR3 is TGTGCCAGCAGCTTAGTAGCGGGGGGCGCGGTAGATACGCAGTATTTT. The genes are TRBV7-2 and TRBJ2-3; 10 nucleotides agree with TRBD2. J lost 5 bases, V lost 1 base, and 6 bases had no gene match. The CDR3 is 16 amino acids. Germline loops: CDR1 SGHTA, CDR2 FQGNSA.

This clonotype was detected a few times. This sequence may be a read error, since a much larger clone differs from it by one base. V usage is TRBV12-3 or TRBV12-4 and J usage is TRBJ1-2; D is possibly TRBD1 (5 bases). The CDR3 extends over 13 amino acids. The CDR3 bases are TGTACCAGCAGTGTCCTCCGGGAGGGGGGCTACACCTTC. It yields the protein CTSSVLREGGYTF.

The CDR3 spells CASSGGRGHQPQHF. The CDR3 DNA reads TGTGCCAGCAGCGGGGGGAGGGGCCATCAGCCCCAGCATTTT. The chain is built from TRBV7-8 and TRBJ1-5; D possibly corresponds to TRBD1 (5 bases). The CDR3 loop spans 14 amino acids. Trimming cost V 5 bases and J 5 bases, with 13 bases left between them. Germline CDR1 SGHVS, CDR2 FQNEAQ.

This clonotype has at least ten counts. This chain joins TRBV5-1 and TRBJ2-5, with D hard to call. The CDR3 has 13 residues. Trimming removed 5 bases from V and 3 bases from J, with 11 bases in between. Looked up from germline, CDR1 is SGHRS and CDR2 is YFSETQ. The CDR3 DNA reads as TGCGCCAGCAGTAAGGGCACCGAAGAGACCCAGTACTTC. This codes for CASSKGTEETQYF.

V is TRBV29-1 and J is TRBJ2-1, with a tentative D call TRBD2 (5 bases). The CDR3 has 12 amino acids. Germline lookup yields CDR1 SQVTM and CDR2 ANQGSEA. The chain's CDR3 is CIIAWRFDEQFF. In DNA form, the CDR3 reads TGCATCATTGCGTGGAGGTTCGATGAGCAGTTCTTC.

This clonotype came up many times. The chain carries TRBV29-1 and TRBJ1-2, with D possibly being TRBD1 (6 bases). V lost 1 base, J lost 6 bases, and 21 bases lay in between. The CDR3 extends over 16 amino acids. Germline V CDR1 and CDR2: SQVTM, ANQGSEA. In DNA, the CDR3 is TGCAGCGTTGAAGTAGGGACAACCGAGGGCCTCAATGGCTACACCTTC. This gives the protein CSVEVGTTEGLNGYTF.

With respect to this clonotype: With a much larger clone just one base away, this may be a read error. The rearrangement joins TRBV3-1 to TRBJ2-4; weak D call: TRBD2 (6 bases). Matching the DNA end better, TRBJ2-7 makes the J call doubtful. This CDR3 contains 16 residues. The germline CDR1 and CDR2 sequences are LGHDT and YNNKEL (reference sequence). Here the CDR3 reads CASSRTGVLASDEQYF. As DNA, the CDR3 is TGTGCCAGCAGCCGCACGGGGGTGTTGGCCTCTGACGAGCAGTACTTC.

For this clonotype: A much larger clonotype is one base distant, so this may be a read error. The chain links TRBV19 to TRBJ1-5; D is uncertain. V gave up 1 base and J gave up 3 bases, with 7 bases separating them. CDR1 and CDR2 (germline): LNHDA, SQIVND (reference sequence). The CDR3 length is 14 residues. The CDR3 DNA reads as TGTGCCAGTAGTATAGCGGGAACCAATCAGCCCCAGCATTTT. Its translation is CASSIAGTNQPQHF.

The chain employs TRBV7-2 and TRBJ2-2; D unclear. The CDR3 runs to 13 residues. Germline loops: CDR1 SGHTA, CDR2 FQGNSA. The V end lost 0 bases, the J end lost 6 bases, and 5 bases lay between the germline ends. The CDR3 bases are TGTGCCAGCAGCTTAGCCATGGCCGGGGAGCTGTTTTTT. Amino acids: CASSLAMAGELFF.

Notes on this clonotype: A much larger clone is a single base away; this may be a read error. The V and J genes are TRBV27 and TRBJ2-3, with D unresolved. Germline lookup yields CDR1 MNHEY and CDR2 SMNVEV (reference sequence). The length of the CDR3 is 13 residues. For the CDR3, the DNA is TGTACCAGCACCTATACGTACGCAGATACGCAGTATTTT. Protein sequence: CTSTYTYADTQYF.

The genes are TRBV12-3 or TRBV12-4 and TRBJ1-5; weak D call: TRBD1 (6 bases). The CDR3 consists of 14 residues. Trimming left V 7 bases short and J 3 bases short, with 13 bases between. In nucleotides, the CDR3 is TGTGCCAGCAACCCTACAGGGTTCAATCAGCCCCAGCATTTT. The encoded protein is CASNPTGFNQPQHF.

This clonotype showed up just a few times. The chain joins TRBV4-2 to TRBJ2-1, with a weak D call TRBD2 (6 bases). Germline V lookup: CDR1 LGHNA, CDR2 YNFKEQ. V was pared by 3 bases and J by 9 bases, with 24 bases between. This CDR3 comprises 17 residues. The CDR3 spells CASSQPSSGLPLTEQFF. The CDR3 DNA reads as TGTGCCAGCAGCCAGCCGAGTAGCGGCCTCCCCCTTACTGAGCAGTTCTTC.

The chain joins TRBV27 to TRBJ1-5; D is uncertain. V gave up 2 bases and J gave up 3 bases, with 11 bases separating them. The CDR3 runs 15 residues. Germline CDR1 is MNHEY and CDR2 is SMNVEV (reference sequence). Here the CDR3 reads CASSLDGGFNQPQHF. In DNA form, the CDR3 reads TGTGCCAGCAGTTTAGATGGAGGGTTCAATCAGCCCCAGCATTTT.

This clonotype occurred a few times. V usage is TRBV24-1 and J usage is TRBJ2-5; D not resolved. V was pared by 4 bases and J by 1 base, with 9 bases between. Germline CDR1 and CDR2: KGHDR and SFDVKD. The CDR3 sequence is 14 residues long. The CDR3 protein is CATSDPWTQETQYF. Here the CDR3 DNA reads TGTGCCACCAGTGACCCCTGGACCCAAGAGACCCAGTACTTC.

The chain uses TRBV20-1 and TRBJ1-4, with 9 bases fitting TRBD1. The CDR3 consists of 14 residues. Germline V gene lookup returns CDR1 DFQATT and CDR2 SNEGSKA (reference sequence). Trimming at V came to 4 bases and at J to 4 bases, leaving 4 bases not matched to a gene. The CDR3 DNA is TGCAGTGCTACACAGGGGGCGATTAATGAAAAACTGTTTTTT. Its protein product is CSATQGAINEKLFF.